The following is a T cell receptor beta chain sequence with its context. Antigen specificity is unknown. The data were produced by immunoSEQ multiplex PCR, yet TCRdb's version contains in-frame clones alone and is incomplete. Of tens of thousands of clones listed, about nine tenths are singletons. V gave up 3 bases and J gave up 1 base, with 3 bases separating them. The CDR3 has 12 residues. The germline gives CDR1 MDHEN, CDR2 SYDVKM. This sample was included in a study of OX40 agonist ivuxolimab in advanced cancers. Looking at the study overall: Patients were dosed with the agonistic anti-OX40 (CD134) antibody ivuxolimab. Ivuxolimab doses were 0.01, 0.1, 0.3, 1.5, 3 or 10 mg/kg every 2 weeks. A partial response was reached by three patients: one with hepatocellular carcinoma and two with cutaneous melanoma.

Notes on the study in general: Clonal expansion in partial responders at 0.1-3.0 mg/kg ranked among the lowest.

V gene TRBV28 combines with J gene TRBJ1-2; D is uncertain. This TCR was sampled from an adult with an advanced solid tumor such as melanoma, head and neck, liver or kidney cancer. The sequencing used CD4+ or CD8+ T cells sorted from blood, collected in a trial of the OX40 agonist ivuxolimab. CDR3 nucleotide sequence: TGTGCCAGCAGTTTGGGTAACTATGGCTACACCTTC. Its protein is CASSLGNYGYTF.